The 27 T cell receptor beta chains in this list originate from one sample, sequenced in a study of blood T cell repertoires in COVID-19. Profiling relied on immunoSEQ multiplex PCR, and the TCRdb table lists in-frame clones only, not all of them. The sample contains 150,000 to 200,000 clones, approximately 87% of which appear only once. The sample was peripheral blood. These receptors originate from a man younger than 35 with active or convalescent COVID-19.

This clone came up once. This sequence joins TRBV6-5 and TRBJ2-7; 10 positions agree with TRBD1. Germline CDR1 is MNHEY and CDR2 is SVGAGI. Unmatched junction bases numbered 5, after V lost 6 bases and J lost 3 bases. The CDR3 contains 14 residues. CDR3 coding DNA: TGTGCCAGCAGGAGGGACAGGGGTAGCTACGAGCAGTACTTC. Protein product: CASRRDRGSYEQYF.

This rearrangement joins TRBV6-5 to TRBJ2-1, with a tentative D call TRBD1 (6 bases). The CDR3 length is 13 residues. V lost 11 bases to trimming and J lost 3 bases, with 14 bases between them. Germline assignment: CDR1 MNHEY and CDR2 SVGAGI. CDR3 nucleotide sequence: TGTGCCTCGACTTGGGGGCTCTACAATGAGCAGTTCTTC. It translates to CASTWGLYNEQFF.

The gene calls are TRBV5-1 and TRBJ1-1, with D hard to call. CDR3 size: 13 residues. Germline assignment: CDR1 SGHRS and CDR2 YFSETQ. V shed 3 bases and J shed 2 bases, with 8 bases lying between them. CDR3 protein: CASSYAQNTEAFF. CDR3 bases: TGCGCCAGCAGCTACGCACAAAACACTGAAGCTTTCTTT. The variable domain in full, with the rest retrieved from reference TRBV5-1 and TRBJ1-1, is KAGVTQTPRYLIKTRGQQVTLSCSPISGHRSVSWYQQTPGQGLQFLFEYFSETQRNKGNFPGRFSGRQFSNSRSEMNVSTLELGDSALYLCASSYAQNTEAFFGQGTRLTVV.

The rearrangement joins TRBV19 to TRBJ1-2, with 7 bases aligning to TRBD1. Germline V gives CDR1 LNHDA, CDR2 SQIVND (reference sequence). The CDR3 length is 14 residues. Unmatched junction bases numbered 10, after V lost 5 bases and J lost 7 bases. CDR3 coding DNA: TGTGCCAGTAGTGCCCCAGAGGGGGCGGGTGGCTACACCTTC. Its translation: CASSAPEGAGGYTF.

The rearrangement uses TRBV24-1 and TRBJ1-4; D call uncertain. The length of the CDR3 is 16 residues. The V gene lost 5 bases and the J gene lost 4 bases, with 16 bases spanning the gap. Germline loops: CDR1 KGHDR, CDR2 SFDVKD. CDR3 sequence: CATSAPNGGSNEKLFF. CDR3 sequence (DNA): TGTGCCACCAGTGCTCCAAACGGAGGGAGTAATGAAAAACTGTTTTTT.

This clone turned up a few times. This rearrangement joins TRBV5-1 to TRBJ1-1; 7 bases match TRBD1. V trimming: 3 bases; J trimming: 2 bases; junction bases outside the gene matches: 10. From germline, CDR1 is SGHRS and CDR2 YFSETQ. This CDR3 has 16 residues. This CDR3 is CASSSTWDRLNTEAFF. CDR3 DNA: TGCGCCAGCAGCTCAACTTGGGACAGACTAAACACTGAAGCTTTCTTT.

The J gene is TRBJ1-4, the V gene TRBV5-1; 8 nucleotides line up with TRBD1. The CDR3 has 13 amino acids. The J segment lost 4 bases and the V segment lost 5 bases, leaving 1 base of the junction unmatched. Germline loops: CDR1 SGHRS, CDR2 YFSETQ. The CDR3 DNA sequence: TGCGCCAGCAGGGACAGGGTTAATGAAAAACTGTTTTTT. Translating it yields CASRDRVNEKLFF.

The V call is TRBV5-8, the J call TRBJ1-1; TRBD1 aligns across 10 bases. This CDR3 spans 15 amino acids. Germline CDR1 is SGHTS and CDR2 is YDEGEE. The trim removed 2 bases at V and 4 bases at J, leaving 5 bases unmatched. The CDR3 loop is CASSFRTGGGTEAFF. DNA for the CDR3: TGTGCCAGCAGCTTCCGGACAGGGGGGGGCACTGAAGCTTTCTTT.

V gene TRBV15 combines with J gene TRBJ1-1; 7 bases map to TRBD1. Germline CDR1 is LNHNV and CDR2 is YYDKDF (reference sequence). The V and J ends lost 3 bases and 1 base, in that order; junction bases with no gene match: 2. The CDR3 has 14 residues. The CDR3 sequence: CATSRTGSNTEAFF. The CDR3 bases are TGTGCCACCAGCAGGACAGGGTCGAACACTGAAGCTTTCTTT.

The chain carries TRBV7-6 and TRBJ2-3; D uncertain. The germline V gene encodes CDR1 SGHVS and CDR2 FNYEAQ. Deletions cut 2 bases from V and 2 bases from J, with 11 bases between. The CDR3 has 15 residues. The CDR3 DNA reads TGTGCCAGCAGCTTACCCGATACACACACAGATACGCAGTATTTT. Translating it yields CASSLPDTHTDTQYF.

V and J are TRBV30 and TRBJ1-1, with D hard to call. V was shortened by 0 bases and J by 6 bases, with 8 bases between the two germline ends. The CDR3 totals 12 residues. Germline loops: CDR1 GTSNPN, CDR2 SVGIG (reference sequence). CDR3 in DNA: TGTGCCTGGAGTGTACAAGCGCCTGAAGCTTTCTTT. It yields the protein CAWSVQAPEAFF.

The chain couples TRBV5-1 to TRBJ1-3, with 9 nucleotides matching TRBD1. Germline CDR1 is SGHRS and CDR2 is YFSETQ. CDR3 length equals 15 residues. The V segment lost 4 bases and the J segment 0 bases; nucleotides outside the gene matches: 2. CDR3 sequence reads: CASSPDRGSGNTIYF. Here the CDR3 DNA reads TGCGCCAGCAGCCCGGACAGGGGCTCTGGAAACACCATATATTTT.

CDR3 nucleotide sequence: TGTGCCAGCAGCTTAGATCGGGGAGGCACTGAAGCTTTCTTT. Encoded protein: CASSLDRGGTEAFF. V gene TRBV11-3 combines with J gene TRBJ1-1; D is unresolved. Germline CDR1 and CDR2: SGHNT and YENEEA. The ends were cut back, 0 bases at V and 4 bases at J, with 9 bases in the middle. The CDR3 sequence is 14 residues long.

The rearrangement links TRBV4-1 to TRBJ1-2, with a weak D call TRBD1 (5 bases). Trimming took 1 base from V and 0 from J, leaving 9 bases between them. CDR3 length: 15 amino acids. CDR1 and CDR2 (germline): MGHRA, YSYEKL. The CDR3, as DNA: TGCGCCAGCAGCCAAGGCGGGGGAGCTAACTATGGCTACACCTTC. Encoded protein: CASSQGGGANYGYTF.

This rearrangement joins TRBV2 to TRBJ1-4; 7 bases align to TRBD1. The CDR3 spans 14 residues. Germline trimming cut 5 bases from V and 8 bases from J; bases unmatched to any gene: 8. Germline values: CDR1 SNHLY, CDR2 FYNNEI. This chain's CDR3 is CASSRDRVEEKLFF. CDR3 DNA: TGTGCCAGCAGTAGAGACAGGGTTGAGGAAAAACTGTTTTTT.

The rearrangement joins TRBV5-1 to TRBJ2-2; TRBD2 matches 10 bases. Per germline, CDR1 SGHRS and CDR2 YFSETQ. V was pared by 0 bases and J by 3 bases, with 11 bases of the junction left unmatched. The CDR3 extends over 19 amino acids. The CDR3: CASSLAIAGGVYDTGELFF. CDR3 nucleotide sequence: TGCGCCAGCAGCTTGGCGATAGCGGGGGGAGTATACGACACCGGGGAGCTGTTTTTT.

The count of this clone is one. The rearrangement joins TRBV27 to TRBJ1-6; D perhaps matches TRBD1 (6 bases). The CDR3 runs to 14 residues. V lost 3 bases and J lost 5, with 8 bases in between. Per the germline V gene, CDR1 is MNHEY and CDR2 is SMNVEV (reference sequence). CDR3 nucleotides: TGTGCCAGCAGTTTGGGGGCGCATAATTCACCCCTCCACTTT. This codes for CASSLGAHNSPLHF.

Here the CDR3 reads CASSSMGGRISTDTQYF. The CDR3 bases are TGTGCCAGCAGCTCCATGGGGGGGCGGATTAGCACAGATACGCAGTATTTT. This chain uses TRBV11-3 with TRBJ2-3, with D possibly TRBD2 on 7 matching bases. Germline values: CDR1 SGHNT, CDR2 YENEEA. The germline V and J ends were trimmed by 4 bases and 0 bases, with 17 bases remaining between them. This CDR3 is built from 17 residues. The full variable domain, rest sourced from reference TRBV11-3 and TRBJ2-3, is EAGVVQSPRYKIIEKKQPVAFWCNPISGHNTLYWYLQNLGQGPELLIRYENEEAVDDSQLPKDRFSAERLKGVDSTLKIQPAELGDSAVYLCASSSMGGRISTDTQYFGPGTRLTVL.

CDR3 residues: CASSLGTGIHEQYV. The CDR3 DNA follows: TGTGCCAGCAGCTTGGGGACAGGGATCCACGAGCAGTACGTC. V usage is TRBV7-8 and J usage is TRBJ2-7; 9 bases fit TRBD1. The CDR3 length is 14 residues. The J segment lost 5 bases and the V segment lost 3 bases, leaving 5 bases of the junction unmatched. The V gene's germline CDR1 is SGHVS and CDR2 FQNEAQ.

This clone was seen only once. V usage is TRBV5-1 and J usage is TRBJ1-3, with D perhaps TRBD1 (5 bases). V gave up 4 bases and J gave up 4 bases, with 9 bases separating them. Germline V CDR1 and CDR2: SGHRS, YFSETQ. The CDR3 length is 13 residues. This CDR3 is CASSPDRGNTIYF. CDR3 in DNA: TGCGCCAGCAGCCCTGACAGAGGAAACACCATATATTTT.

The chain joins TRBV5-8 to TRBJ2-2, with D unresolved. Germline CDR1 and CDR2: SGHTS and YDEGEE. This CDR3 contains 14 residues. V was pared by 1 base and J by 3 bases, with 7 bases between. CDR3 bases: TGTGCCAGCAGCTTGCTCACGGACACCGGGGAGCTGTTTTTT. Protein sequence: CASSLLTDTGELFF.

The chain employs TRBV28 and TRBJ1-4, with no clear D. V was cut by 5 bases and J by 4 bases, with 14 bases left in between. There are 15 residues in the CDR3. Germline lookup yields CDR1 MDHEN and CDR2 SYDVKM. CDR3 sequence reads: CASSLPLQNNEKLFF. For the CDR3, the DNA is TGTGCCAGCAGTCTTCCTCTACAGAATAATGAAAAACTGTTTTTT.

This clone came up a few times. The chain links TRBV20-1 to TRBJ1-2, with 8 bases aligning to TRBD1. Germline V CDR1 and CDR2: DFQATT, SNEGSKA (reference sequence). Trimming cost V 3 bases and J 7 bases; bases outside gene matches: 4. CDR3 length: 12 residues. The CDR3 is CSASSDRGGYTF. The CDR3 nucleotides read TGCAGTGCTAGTTCAGACAGGGGTGGCTACACCTTC.

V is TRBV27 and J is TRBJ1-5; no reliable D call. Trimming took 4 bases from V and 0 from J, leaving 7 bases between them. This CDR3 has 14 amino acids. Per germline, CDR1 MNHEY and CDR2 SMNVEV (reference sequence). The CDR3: CASSSLYSNQPQHF. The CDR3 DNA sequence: TGTGCCAGCAGTTCCCTATATAGCAATCAGCCCCAGCATTTT.

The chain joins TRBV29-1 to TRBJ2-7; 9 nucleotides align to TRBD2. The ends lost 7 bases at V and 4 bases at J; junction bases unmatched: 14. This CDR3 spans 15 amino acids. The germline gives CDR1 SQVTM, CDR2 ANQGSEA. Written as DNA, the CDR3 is TGCAGCGCTGTCGGATCGCGGGAGGGGGTTTACGAGCAGTACTTC. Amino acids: CSAVGSREGVYEQYF.

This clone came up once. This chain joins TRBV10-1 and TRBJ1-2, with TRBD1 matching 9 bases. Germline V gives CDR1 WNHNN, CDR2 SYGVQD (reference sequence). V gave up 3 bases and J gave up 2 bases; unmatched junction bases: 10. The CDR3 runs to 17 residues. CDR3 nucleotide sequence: TGCGCCAGCAGTGAAACCGGAGGGACAGGGCGGAACTATGGCTACACCTTC. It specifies CASSETGGTGRNYGYTF.

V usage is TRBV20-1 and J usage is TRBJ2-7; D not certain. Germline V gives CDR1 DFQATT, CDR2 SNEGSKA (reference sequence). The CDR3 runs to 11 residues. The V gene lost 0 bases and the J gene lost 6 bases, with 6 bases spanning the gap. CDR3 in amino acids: CSARDLIEQYF. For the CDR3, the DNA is TGCAGTGCTAGAGACCTTATCGAGCAGTACTTC.